The 14 T cell receptor beta chains given below trace back to one sample, sequenced in a study of patients and donors after allogeneic stem cell transplantation. TCRdb analysed the RT-PCR reads with MiXCR anew, one entry per CDR3 protein. The sample yields roughly 880,000 distinct CDR3 sequences, 18% seen once. Sequencing was done on a sample of blood, either unsorted or a sorted T cell fraction (not recorded which). Receptors were obtained from a human donor who was either an allogeneic HSCT recipient or a stem cell or donor lymphocyte infusion donor (not recorded which). It is not recorded whose cells these are; they may come from a transplant donor.

The rearrangement links TRBV3-1 to TRBJ2-5; D unclear. V shed 0 bases and J shed 6 bases, with 8 bases lying between them. Germline-derived CDR1 and CDR2 are LGHDT and YNNKEL (reference sequence). The CDR3 contains 13 residues. The DNA of the CDR3 is TGTGCCAGCAGCCAAGACGGGCCGAAGACCCAGTACTTC. Translating it yields CASSQDGPKTQYF.

The rearrangement uses TRBV5-1 and TRBJ2-3; TRBD1 matches at 10 bases. CDR1 and CDR2 from the germline V gene are SGHRS and YFSETQ. This CDR3 region has 16 residues. Trimming took 2 bases from V and 1 from J; bases not matched to a gene: 4. The CDR3 here is CASSLTGTGGTDTQYF. CDR3 coding DNA: TGCGCCAGCAGCTTAACCGGGACAGGGGGCACAGATACGCAGTATTTT.

The CDR3 spells CASSFIGGSYNEQFF. The CDR3 DNA is TGCGCCAGCAGCTTCATCGGGGGGTCCTACAATGAGCAGTTCTTC. The chain combines TRBV5-1 with TRBJ2-1, with TRBD2 matching over 7 bases. CDR3 length: 15 residues. V gave up 2 bases and J gave up 1 base; unmatched junction bases: 3. Germline V CDR1 and CDR2: SGHRS, YFSETQ.

The chain employs TRBV6-5 and TRBJ2-7; 9 bases fit TRBD1. CDR1 and CDR2 from the germline V gene are MNHEY and SVGAGI. The CDR3 runs to 15 residues. Trimming removed 4 bases from V and 5 bases from J; junction bases left unmatched: 9. The CDR3 region is CASSWDRAKGNEQYF. CDR3 nucleotide sequence: TGTGCCAGCAGTTGGGACAGGGCAAAGGGTAACGAGCAGTACTTC.

The chain combines TRBV6-5 with TRBJ2-5, with D tentatively TRBD1 (6 bases). Germline-derived CDR1 and CDR2 are MNHEY and SVGAGI. V was clipped by 4 bases and J by 3 bases, with 15 bases between them. The CDR3 totals 15 residues. CDR3 sequence (DNA): TGTGCCAGCAGTTCCCATTCCTCAGGGGAAGAGACCCAGTACTTC. It yields the protein CASSSHSSGEETQYF.

This clonotype has more than one count but fewer than ten. This chain connects TRBV5-1 to TRBJ2-1; maybe TRBD2 (5 bases). Deletions cut 4 bases from V and 8 bases from J, with 13 bases between. Germline CDR1 and CDR2: SGHRS and YFSETQ. This CDR3 has 13 amino acids. CDR3: CASSVNGIDEQFF. DNA of the CDR3: TGCGCCAGCAGCGTAAACGGGATAGATGAGCAGTTCTTC.

In its sample, this clonotype was seen many times. The chain has TRBV5-1 and TRBJ2-1; D unresolved. Trimming took 1 base from V and 6 from J, leaving 8 bases between them. This CDR3 contains 13 residues. CDR1 and CDR2 (germline): SGHRS, YFSETQ. CDR3 in amino acids: CASSLLTANEQFF. In nucleotides, the CDR3 is TGCGCCAGCAGCTTGCTGACCGCCAATGAGCAGTTCTTC.

This clonotype was counted at least ten times. The chain couples TRBV24-1 to TRBJ2-2, with TRBD2 identical over 8 bases. Per germline, CDR1 KGHDR and CDR2 SFDVKD. CDR3 length: 14 residues. V trimming: 9 bases; J trimming: 2 bases; junction bases outside the gene matches: 4. In nucleotides, the CDR3 is TGTGCCACCTCGGCGGGAGGAAACACCGGGGAGCTGTTTTTT. It codes for CATSAGGNTGELFF.

The chain couples TRBV5-1 to TRBJ2-1; TRBD1 or TRBD2 may be the D gene (5 bases each). V shed 2 bases and J shed 9 bases, with 9 bases lying between them. The CDR3 contains 12 residues. CDR1 SGHRS and CDR2 YFSETQ come from the germline V gene. CDR3 nucleotide sequence: TGCGCCAGCAGCTTCGTAGGGACTGAGCAGTTCTTC. It is translated as CASSFVGTEQFF.

The chain combines TRBV7-3 with TRBJ1-6; no reliable D call. CDR1 SGHTA and CDR2 FQGTGA come from the germline V gene. The V end lost 7 bases, the J end lost 4 bases, and 11 bases lay between the germline ends. The CDR3 consists of 14 residues. The CDR3 DNA reads TGTGCCAGCACCAGCAGGCCTTATAATTCACCCCTCCACTTT. It yields the protein CASTSRPYNSPLHF.

This clonotype was seen a handful of times. The V and J genes are TRBV2 and TRBJ2-2; a possible D gene is TRBD2 (5 bases). The CDR3 has 13 amino acids. Trimming removed 6 bases from V and 6 bases from J, with 11 bases in between. Germline V gene lookup returns CDR1 SNHLY and CDR2 FYNNEI. The CDR3 sequence is CASSATSPGELFF. Written as DNA, the CDR3 is TGTGCCAGCAGCGCCACTAGTCCCGGGGAGCTGTTTTTT.

The J gene is TRBJ2-5, the V gene TRBV11-2; D not resolved. This CDR3 contains 11 residues. Germline V lookup: CDR1 SGHAT, CDR2 FQNNGV. The V and J ends lost 5 bases and 5 bases respectively, with 6 bases between them. The CDR3 nucleotides are TGTGCCAGCAGCCGCCTGGAGACCCAGTACTTC. This sequence encodes CASSRLETQYF.

The rearrangement uses TRBV2 and TRBJ1-4; TRBD1 might be the D (6 bases). Germline-derived CDR1 and CDR2 are SNHLY and FYNNEI. This CDR3 has 13 residues. Trimming shortened V by 7 bases and J by 8 bases, and 14 bases separated the two germline ends. The CDR3 nucleotides read TGTGCCAGCAATAGGGGGACTGAGGAAAAACTGTTTTTT. This encodes CASNRGTEEKLFF.

The V gene is TRBV18, the J gene TRBJ2-4; D not resolved. Germline V lookup: CDR1 KGHSH, CDR2 LQKENI. The V and J ends lost 3 bases and 6 bases respectively, with 9 bases between them. CDR3 length equals 13 residues. CDR3 in amino acids: CASSPLALNIQYF. The DNA for the CDR3 is TGTGCCAGCTCACCGTTGGCGTTAAACATTCAGTACTTC.